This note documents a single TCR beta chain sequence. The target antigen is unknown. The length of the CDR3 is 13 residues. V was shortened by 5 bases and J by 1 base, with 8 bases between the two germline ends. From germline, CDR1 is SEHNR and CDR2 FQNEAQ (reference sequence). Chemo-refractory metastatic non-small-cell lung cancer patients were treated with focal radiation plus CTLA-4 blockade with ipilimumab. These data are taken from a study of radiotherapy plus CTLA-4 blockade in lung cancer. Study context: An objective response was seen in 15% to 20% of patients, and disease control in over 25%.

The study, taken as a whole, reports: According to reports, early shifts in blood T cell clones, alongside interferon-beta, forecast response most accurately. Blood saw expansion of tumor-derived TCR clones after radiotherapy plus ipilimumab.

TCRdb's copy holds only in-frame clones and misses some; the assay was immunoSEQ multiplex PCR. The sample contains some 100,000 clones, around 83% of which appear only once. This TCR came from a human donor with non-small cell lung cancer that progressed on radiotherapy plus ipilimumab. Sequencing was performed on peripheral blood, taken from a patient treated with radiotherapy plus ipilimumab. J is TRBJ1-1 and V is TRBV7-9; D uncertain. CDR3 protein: CASSPTGNTEAFF. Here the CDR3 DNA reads TGTGCCAGCAGCCCCACGGGGAACACTGAAGCTTTCTTT.